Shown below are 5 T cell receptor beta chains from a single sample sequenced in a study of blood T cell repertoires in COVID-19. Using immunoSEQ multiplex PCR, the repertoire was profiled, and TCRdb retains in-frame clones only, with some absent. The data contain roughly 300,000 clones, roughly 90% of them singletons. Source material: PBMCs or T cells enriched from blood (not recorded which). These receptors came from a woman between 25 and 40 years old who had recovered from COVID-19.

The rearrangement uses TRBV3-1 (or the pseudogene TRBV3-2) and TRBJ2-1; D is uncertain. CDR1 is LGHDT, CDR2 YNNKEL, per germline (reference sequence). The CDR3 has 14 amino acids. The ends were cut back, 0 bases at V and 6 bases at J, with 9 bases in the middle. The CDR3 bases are TGTGCCAGCAGCCAAGATAGTTCCCCCAATGAGCAGTTCTTC. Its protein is CASSQDSSPNEQFF.

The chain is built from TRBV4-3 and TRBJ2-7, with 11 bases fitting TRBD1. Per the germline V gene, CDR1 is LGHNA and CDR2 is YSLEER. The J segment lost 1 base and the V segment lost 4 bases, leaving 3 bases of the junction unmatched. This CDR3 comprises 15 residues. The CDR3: CASSRGQGASYEQYF. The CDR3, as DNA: TGCGCCAGCAGCCGAGGACAGGGGGCTTCCTACGAGCAGTACTTC.

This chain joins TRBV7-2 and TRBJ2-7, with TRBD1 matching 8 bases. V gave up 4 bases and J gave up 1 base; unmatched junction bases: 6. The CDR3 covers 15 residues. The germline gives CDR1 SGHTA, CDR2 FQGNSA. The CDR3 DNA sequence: TGTGCCAGCAGCTCCAGGCGGACAGGGTCCTACGAGCAGTACTTC. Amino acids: CASSSRRTGSYEQYF. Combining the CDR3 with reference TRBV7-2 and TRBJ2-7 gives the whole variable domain GAGVSQSPSNKVTEKGKDVELRCDPISGHTALYWYRQSLGQGLEFLIYFQGNSAPDKSGLPSDRFSAERTGGSVSTLTIQRTQQEDSAVYLCASSSRRTGSYEQYFGPGTRLTVT.

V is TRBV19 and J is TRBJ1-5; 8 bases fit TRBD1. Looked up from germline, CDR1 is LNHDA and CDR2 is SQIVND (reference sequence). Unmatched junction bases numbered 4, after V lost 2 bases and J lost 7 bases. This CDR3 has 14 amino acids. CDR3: CASSISTGGQPQHF. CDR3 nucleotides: TGTGCCAGTAGTATATCAACAGGGGGACAGCCCCAGCATTTT.

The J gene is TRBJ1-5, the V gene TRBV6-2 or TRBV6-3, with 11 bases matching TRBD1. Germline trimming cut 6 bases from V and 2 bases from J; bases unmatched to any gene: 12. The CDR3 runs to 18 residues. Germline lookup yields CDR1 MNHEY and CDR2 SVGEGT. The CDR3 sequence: CASSSGQGAGRRNQPQHF. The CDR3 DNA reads TGTGCCAGCAGCTCTGGACAGGGGGCTGGGAGGCGCAATCAGCCCCAGCATTTT.